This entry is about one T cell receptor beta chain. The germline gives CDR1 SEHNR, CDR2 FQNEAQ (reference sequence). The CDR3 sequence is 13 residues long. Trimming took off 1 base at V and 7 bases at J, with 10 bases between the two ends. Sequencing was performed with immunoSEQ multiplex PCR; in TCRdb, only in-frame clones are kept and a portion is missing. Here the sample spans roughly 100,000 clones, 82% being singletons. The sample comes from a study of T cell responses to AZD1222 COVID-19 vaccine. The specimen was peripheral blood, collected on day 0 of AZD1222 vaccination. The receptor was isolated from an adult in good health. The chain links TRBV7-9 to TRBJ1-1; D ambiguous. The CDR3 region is CASSLVSGNEAFF. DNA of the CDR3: TGTGCCAGCAGCTTAGTCTCGGGGAATGAAGCTTTCTTT.